Listed below are T cell receptor beta chains from one sample, sequenced in a study of T cell clonotyping in hematopoietic cell transplantation. Method: immunoSEQ multiplex PCR; TCRdb's copy keeps in-frame clones and lacks some. The table lists approximately 10,000 clones, 91% of them singletons. Sequencing used peripheral blood mononuclear cells. These receptors were collected from a woman in her forties or fifties in good health. Some clones in this sample may be carry-over from other donors' samples. Each CDR3 is given with its conserved first and last residue. A D gene is named only where the DNA matches it firmly. For some rows the clone size is stated as once, few or many, or as a class when expanded; others skip it.

>TRBJ2-7|TRBV7-2|15|-|-
TGTGCCAGCAGCTTAGTGGACAGTAGCTCCTACGAGCAGTACTTC
CASSLVDSSSYEQYF
>TRBJ2-7|TRBV11-3|14|-|TRBD2
TGTGCCAGCAGCTCTTCGACTAGCGGAGGGGAGCAGTACTTC
CASSSSTSGGEQYF
>TRBJ1-1|TRBV28|14|-|TRBD1
TGTGCCGGCTCGGCAGGGGGCCGAAACACTGAAGCTTTCTTT
CAGSAGGRNTEAFF
>TRBJ1-3|TRBV11-2|14|-|-
TGTGCCAGCAGCCTGGTGGGATCTGGAAACACCATATATTTT
CASSLVGSGNTIYF
>TRBJ2-7|TRBV6-6|16|-|TRBD1
TGTGCCAGCAGGTTTCCCGGTAGGGGACAGCTCTACGAGCAGTACTTC
CASRFPGRGQLYEQYF
>TRBJ1-5|TRBV20-1|11|-|-
TGCAGTGCTAGAGATCCCCCGACCCAGCATTTT
CSARDPPTQHF
>TRBJ1-4|TRBV10-3|15|-|TRBD1
TGTGCCATCAGTGATGCGGGACAGGGTAATGAAAAACTGTTTTTT
CAISDAGQGNEKLFF
>TRBJ1-5|TRBV7-9|12|-|-
TGTGCCAGCAGCCGGGGGGAACAGCCCCAGCATTTT
CASSRGEQPQHF
>TRBJ2-5|TRBV7-8|13|-|TRBD1
TGTGCCAGCAGCTGGGACAGGGGAGAGACCCAGTACTTC
CASSWDRGETQYF
>TRBJ2-2|TRBV11-2|18|-|TRBD2
TGTGCCAGCAGCTTCCCTGGACTAGCGGGGTCGAACACCGGGGAGCTGTTTTTT
CASSFPGLAGSNTGELFF
>TRBJ2-1|TRBV7-3|14|-|-
TGTGCCAGCAGCTTAACTGTCTCTTACAATGAGCAGTTCTTC
CASSLTVSYNEQFF
>TRBJ1-1|TRBV10-2|13|-|-
TGCGCCAGCAGTAAGGTAGGGAACACTGAAGCTTTCTTT
CASSKVGNTEAFF
>TRBJ1-2|TRBV11-2|12|-|-
TGTGCCAGCAGCCCCGAGGGGTATGGCTACACCTTC
CASSPEGYGYTF
>TRBJ1-6|TRBV18|17|-|TRBD1
TGTGCCAGCTCACTATTAAGCATCCGGGACAGGGCCTCACCCCTCCACTTT
CASSLLSIRDRASPLHF
>TRBJ1-2|TRBV6-1|13|-|TRBD1
TGTGCCAGCAGTGAGACAGGGGAGGATGGCTACACCTTC
CASSETGEDGYTF
>TRBJ2-5|TRBV7-2|16|-|TRBD2
TGTGCCAGCAGCTTAGCGGCGGGGGGGGGAGGAGAGACCCAGTACTTC
CASSLAAGGGGETQYF
>TRBJ1-1|TRBV20-1|11|once|-
TGCAGTGCCCTAAGGATTTCTGAAGCTTTCTTT
CSALRISEAFF
>TRBJ1-4|TRBV28|18|-|TRBD1
TGTGCCAGCAGCCGAAACCGGGACAGGGGGGCAACTAATGAAAAACTGTTTTTT
CASSRNRDRGATNEKLFF
>TRBJ1-1|TRBV29-1|12|-|-
TGCAGCGTCCGGACAGAGAACACTGAAGCTTTCTTT
CSVRTENTEAFF
>TRBJ1-4|TRBV4-2|15|-|-
TGTGCCAGCAGCCAAGACCAGGTTGCTAATGAAAAACTGTTTTTT
CASSQDQVANEKLFF
>TRBJ2-7|TRBV11-2|15|-|-
TGTGCCAGCAGCTTAGGGGCAGGGTATTTATACGAGCAGTACTTC
CASSLGAGYLYEQYF
>TRBJ1-1|TRBV6-5|13|-|-
TGTGCCAGCAGCAAAACAGGGACCCCTGAAGCTTTCTTT
CASSKTGTPEAFF
>TRBJ2-2|TRBV5-6|16|-|-
TGTGCCAGCAGCCACCGCCTGGGACGCACCACCGGGGAGCTGTTTTTT
CASSHRLGRTTGELFF
>TRBJ1-3|TRBV4-2|21|-|-
TGTGCCAGCAGCCAAGATCTAGGTGGCCGATCATTTTTGGGACCTGGAAACACCATATATTTT
CASSQDLGGRSFLGPGNTIYF
>TRBJ1-2|TRBV27|15|-|TRBD1
TGTGCCAGCAAGGGGACAGCCACCTTTAACTATGGCTACACCTTC
CASKGTATFNYGYTF
>TRBJ2-5|TRBV27|16|-|-
TGTGCCAGCATGGCGTGGGCTAGCGAGGATCAAGAGACCCAGTACTTC
CASMAWASEDQETQYF
>TRBJ1-5|TRBV7-8|16|-|TRBD1
TGTGCCAGCAGCCTAAGCGACAGGGTGGGCAATCAGCCCCAGCATTTT
CASSLSDRVGNQPQHF
>TRBJ1-4|TRBV5-8|15|few|-
TGTGCCAGCAGCTTGGGGACGGGGGCTCATGAAAAACTGTTTTTT
CASSLGTGAHEKLFF
>TRBJ1-5|TRBV27|14|-|-
TGTGCCAGCAGTCCGGACACTAGCAATCAGCCCCAGCATTTT
CASSPDTSNQPQHF
>TRBJ1-2|TRBV20-1|11|-|-
TGCAGTGCCAGTCACTTCTATGGCTACACCTTC
CSASHFYGYTF
>TRBJ1-6|TRBV2|14|-|TRBD1
TGTGCCAGCAAGCGAGAGGGGGCAGTTTCACCCCTCCACTTT
CASKREGAVSPLHF
>TRBJ1-2|TRBV7-9|14|-|TRBD1
TGTGCCAGCAGCTTAGGCGGACAGGTTAATGGCTACACCTTC
CASSLGGQVNGYTF
>TRBJ1-2|TRBV28|13|-|-
TGTGCCAGCAGTTTCGACGGTAACTATGGCTACACCTTC
CASSFDGNYGYTF
>TRBJ2-4|TRBV6-1|18|few|TRBD2
TGTGCCAGCAGTGAATCAGGACTAGCAGAATTAATTAAAAACATTCAGTACTTC
CASSESGLAELIKNIQYF
>TRBJ2-3|TRBV30|16|-|TRBD2
TGTGCCTGGAGTGTACTTGGGGCGGGGGGCACAGATACGCAGTATTTT
CAWSVLGAGGTDTQYF
>TRBJ2-7|TRBV10-3|14|-|-
TGTGCCATCAGTGGCGACAGGCCTAAAGCGTCCATGGACTTC
CAISGDRPKASMDF
>TRBJ2-3|TRBV6-1|15|-|-
TGTGCCAGCAGTGAATTCCAGGGTAGCACAGATACGCAGTATTTT
CASSEFQGSTDTQYF